The entry below describes one T cell receptor beta chain. Its antigen remains unidentified. This sample is drawn from a study of response to subunit inactivated influenza vaccine. The study, taken as a whole, reports: The authors put forward the suggestion that each seasonal influenza vaccination may bring in only a limited number of new T cells.

TCRdb analysed the RT-PCR reads with MiXCR anew, one entry per CDR3 protein. The table records about 480,000 distinct CDR3 sequences, approximately 11% of them present only once. This CDR3 contains 16 residues. Unmatched junction bases numbered 7, after V lost 5 bases and J lost 2 bases. The germline CDR1 and CDR2 sequences are SGHTA and FQGNSA. The specimen comprised PBMCs from blood, sampled about 40 days after vaccination. The source of this sequence is a man over 45 who received an inactivated influenza vaccine. The chain combines TRBV7-2 with TRBJ2-5; 11 nucleotides align to TRBD2. This chain's CDR3 is CASSPRGLADQETQYF. The CDR3 DNA is TGTGCCAGCAGCCCCCGGGGACTAGCGGATCAAGAGACCCAGTACTTC.